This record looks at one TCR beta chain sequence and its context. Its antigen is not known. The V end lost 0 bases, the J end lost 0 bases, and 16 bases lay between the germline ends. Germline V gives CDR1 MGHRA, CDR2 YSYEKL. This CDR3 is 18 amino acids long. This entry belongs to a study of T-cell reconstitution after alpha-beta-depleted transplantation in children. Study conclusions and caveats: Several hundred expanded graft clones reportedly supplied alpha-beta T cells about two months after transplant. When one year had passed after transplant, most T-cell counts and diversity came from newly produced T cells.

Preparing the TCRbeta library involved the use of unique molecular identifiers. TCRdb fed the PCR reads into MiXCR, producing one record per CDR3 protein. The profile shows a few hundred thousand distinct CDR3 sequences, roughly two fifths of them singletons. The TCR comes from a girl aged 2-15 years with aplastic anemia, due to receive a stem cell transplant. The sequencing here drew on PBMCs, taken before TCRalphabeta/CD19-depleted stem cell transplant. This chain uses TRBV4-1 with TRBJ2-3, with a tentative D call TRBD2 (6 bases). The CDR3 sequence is CASSQDRGRGTSTDTQYF. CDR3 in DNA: TGCGCCAGCAGCCAAGATCGGGGCCGCGGGACCAGCACAGATACGCAGTATTTT.